This TCR beta chain is from a study of blood T cell repertoires in COVID-19. Generated by immunoSEQ multiplex PCR, the TCRdb table keeps only in-frame clones and is missing some. The table has hundreds of thousands of clones, around 87% seen once. This clone was observed once. Patients of the Seattle cohort, enrolled during active infection, were followed longitudinally. Sequenced sample: peripheral blood. This clonotype originated in a woman aged 55-70 years with COVID-19, enrolled during active disease.

CDR3: CASRQDRYQETQYF. The CDR3 bases are TGTGCCAGCAGACAAGACAGGTACCAAGAGACCCAGTACTTC. The chain carries TRBV7-8 and TRBJ2-5; D is possibly TRBD1 (6 bases). V shed 6 bases and J shed 0 bases, with 11 bases lying between them. CDR1 and CDR2 (germline): SGHVS, FQNEAQ. The length of the CDR3 is 14 residues.